One and the same sample provided the 2 T cell receptor beta chains below, sequenced in a study of blood T cell repertoires in COVID-19. Repertoires were generated with immunoSEQ multiplex PCR, while TCRdb's copy carries only in-frame clones and drops some. The sample carries 350,000 or so clones, around 90% recorded once. Material for sequencing was peripheral blood. The receptors originated from a woman aged 55 to 70 with COVID-19, enrolled during active disease.

The rearrangement joins TRBV27 to TRBJ1-6; no firm D call. Between the trimmed V and J ends, which lost 6 bases and 0 bases, there was a span of 15 bases. This CDR3 contains 17 residues. Germline loops: CDR1 MNHEY, CDR2 SMNVEV (reference sequence). The chain's CDR3 is CASRPLLPSSYNSPLHF. CDR3 coding DNA: TGTGCCAGCAGGCCCCTCTTACCGAGCTCCTATAATTCACCCCTCCACTTT.

This clone has a count of ten or more. The J gene is TRBJ1-1, the V gene TRBV10-2; 8 nucleotides line up with TRBD1. The CDR3 is 14 amino acids. Per germline, CDR1 WSHSY and CDR2 SAAADI. The V segment lost 0 bases and the J segment 4 bases; nucleotides outside the gene matches: 1. CDR3 nucleotides: TGCGCCAGCAGTGAGTCCACAGGGGGCACTGAAGCTTTCTTT. Translation: CASSESTGGTEAFF.